The present T cell receptor beta chain was sequenced within a study of response to subunit inactivated influenza vaccine (dated by TCRdb to the late 2010s). Background on the whole study: Deep quantitative profiling of the T cell receptor repertoire was used in the study to follow responses to a trivalent subunit inactivated influenza vaccine. What the authors observed across the whole study: The authors proposed that each seasonal influenza vaccination may bring in only a limited number of new T cells.

Reading the label with the study, this specimen's time point is: 45 days after influenza vaccine administration. The CDR3 numbers 14 residues from cysteine through phenylalanine. CDR3 DNA is the only sequence kept; it has 42 bases, read in frame from the first base. Trimming accounts for 6 bases at V and 0 bases at J, while the number of junction bases matched to no gene is 4. Receptor amplification or capture employed RT-PCR. The reads were generated on an Illumina HiSeq 2500. TCRdb cleaned the public reads at Q25 with fastp, built clones with MiXCR and kept in-frame beta chains. Merged by CDR3 protein, the rows form single entries marked with the most common genes and DNA. The sample yields 500,000 to 600,000 distinct CDR3 sequences; 10% to 15% were counted once. The ten largest clones add up to over 10% of the sample. This clonotype was recorded many times. Its recognized antigen is unknown. Base quality data are lacking; no much larger clone is found one base away.

The source of this sequence is a man aged 50 to 60 who received an inactivated influenza vaccine. Donor details come from another sample of the same person, matched by shared clones. Source: PBMCs from blood, taken roughly 6 weeks after vaccination. The sequence is built from TRBV12-3 or TRBV12-4 and TRBJ2-7; the central 8 bases match TRBD1. The CDR3 reads as follows: CASRYRGNSYEQYF. The DNA is TGTGCCAGCAGATACAGGGGGAACTCCTACGAGCAGTACTTC.